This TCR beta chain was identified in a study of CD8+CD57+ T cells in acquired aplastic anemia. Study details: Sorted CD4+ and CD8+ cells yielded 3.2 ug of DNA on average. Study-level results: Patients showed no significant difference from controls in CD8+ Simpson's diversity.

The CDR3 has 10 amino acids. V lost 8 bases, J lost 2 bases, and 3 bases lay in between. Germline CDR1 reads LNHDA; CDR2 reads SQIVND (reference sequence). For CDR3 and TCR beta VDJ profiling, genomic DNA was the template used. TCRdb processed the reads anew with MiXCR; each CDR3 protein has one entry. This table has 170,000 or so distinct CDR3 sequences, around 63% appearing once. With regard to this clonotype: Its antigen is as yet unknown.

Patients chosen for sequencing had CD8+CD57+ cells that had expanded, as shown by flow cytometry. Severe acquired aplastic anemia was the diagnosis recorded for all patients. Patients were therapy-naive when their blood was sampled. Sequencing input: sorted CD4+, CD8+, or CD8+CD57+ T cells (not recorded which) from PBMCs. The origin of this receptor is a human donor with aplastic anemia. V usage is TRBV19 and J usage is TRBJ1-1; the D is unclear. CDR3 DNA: TGTGCCAGTGCTAACACTGAAGCTTTCTTT. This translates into CASANTEAFF.